The 30 T cell receptor beta chains below all came from one sample that was sequenced in a study of T cells in Graves' hyperthyroidism and ophthalmopathy. RNA transcripts gave rise to amplified TCR beta CDR3 regions. HTBI primers were used for first-round RT-PCR of the TCR CDR3. TCRdb analysed the multiplex PCR reads with MiXCR anew, one entry per CDR3 protein. The table shows 500,000 to 650,000 distinct CDR3 sequences, with 14% occurring only once. Sequenced sample: blood. These receptors all come from a woman in her forties or fifties with Graves' ophthalmopathy.

Ten or more counts support this clonotype. The chain uses TRBV2 and TRBJ2-1, with 11 nucleotides matching TRBD2. Germline V gene lookup returns CDR1 SNHLY and CDR2 FYNNEI. The CDR3 is 15 residues long. Unmatched junction bases numbered 6, after V lost 6 bases and J lost 5 bases. The CDR3 loop is CASRQGLAEDNEQFF. The CDR3 bases are TGTGCCAGCAGACAGGGACTAGCGGAGGACAATGAGCAGTTCTTC.

The V and J genes are TRBV20-1 and TRBJ2-1; 8 bases align to TRBD2. Losses at the gene ends were 0 bases for V and 0 bases for J; bases not matched to a gene: 7. The CDR3 is 17 amino acids. Germline CDR1 and CDR2: DFQATT and SNEGSKA (reference sequence). As DNA, the CDR3 is TGCAGTGCTAGAGATAGAGGCGGGGGGCACTCCTACAATGAGCAGTTCTTC. This translates into CSARDRGGGHSYNEQFF.

The chain carries TRBV29-1 and TRBJ2-3, with TRBD2 identical over 8 bases. The CDR3 has 12 residues. V shed 5 bases, J shed 4 bases, and the junction held 2 bases outside the gene matches. The V gene's germline CDR1 is SQVTM and CDR2 ANQGSEA. CDR3 protein: CSVREGPDTQYF. The CDR3 nucleotides are TGCAGCGTTCGGGAGGGCCCAGATACGCAGTATTTT.

The sample holds many counts of this clonotype. This chain joins TRBV30 and TRBJ1-3; no clear D gene. This CDR3 has 13 amino acids. Germline CDR1 is GTSNPN and CDR2 is SVGIG (reference sequence). V lost 7 bases and J 0 bases, leaving 10 bases between the germline ends. The chain's CDR3 is CAFLRNSGNTIYF. DNA for the CDR3: TGTGCCTTCCTCCGAAACTCTGGAAACACCATATATTTT. The full variable domain, in which reference TRBV30 and TRBJ1-3 provide the parts outside the CDR3, is SQTIHQWPATLVQPVGSPLSLECTVEGTSNPNLYWYRQAAGRGLQLLFYSVGIGQISSEVPQNLSASRPQDRQFILSSKKLLLSDSGFYLCAFLRNSGNTIYFGEGSWLTVV.

This clonotype was seen only a few times. V usage is TRBV6-2 or TRBV6-3 and J usage is TRBJ1-1; the D gene is possibly TRBD1 (6 bases). The CDR3 covers 14 residues. Between the trimmed V and J ends, which lost 6 bases and 6 bases, there was a span of 17 bases. CDR1 is MNHEY and CDR2 is SVGEGT in the germline V gene. In DNA form, the CDR3 reads TGTGCCAGCAGATCGAGGGGGGACTCTGCTGAAGCTTTCTTT. Its translation is CASRSRGDSAEAFF.

This clonotype was seen ten or more times. The rearrangement uses TRBV3-1 and TRBJ1-1; 7 bases are shared with TRBD1. This CDR3 spans 11 amino acids. V trimming: 6 bases; J trimming: 11 bases; junction bases outside the gene matches: 6. Per the germline V gene, CDR1 is LGHDT and CDR2 is YNNKEL (reference sequence). CDR3 coding DNA: TGTGCCAGCAGTTTCCAGGGGGTGGCTTTCTTT. It codes for CASSFQGVAFF.

The genes are TRBV20-1 and TRBJ1-4, with 9 bases that match TRBD1. The CDR3 contains 16 residues. Germline-derived CDR1 and CDR2 are DFQATT and SNEGSKA (reference sequence). V shed 0 bases, J shed 6 bases, and the junction held 8 bases outside the gene matches. CDR3: CSARDTGTGQDEKLFF. The CDR3 nucleotides are TGCAGTGCTAGAGATACAGGGACAGGGCAGGATGAAAAACTGTTTTTT.

This clonotype was detected ten times or more. The rearrangement links TRBV28 to TRBJ1-4, with D possibly TRBD1 on 6 matching bases. Germline V gene lookup returns CDR1 MDHEN and CDR2 SYDVKM. V lost 5 bases and J lost 8, with 18 bases in between. CDR3 size: 15 residues. The CDR3 is CASSPYRVSVEKLFF. As DNA, the CDR3 is TGTGCCAGCAGTCCTTACAGGGTTTCGGTAGAAAAACTGTTTTTT.

CDR3 in DNA: TGTGCTAGTGGTTTGTGGGACAGGGACTACGAGCAGTACTTC. It is translated as CASGLWDRDYEQYF. This chain joins TRBV12-5 and TRBJ2-7; 9 bases map to TRBD1. From germline, CDR1 is LGHNT and CDR2 FRNRAP. Unmatched junction bases numbered 2, after V lost 2 bases and J lost 3 bases. This CDR3 spans 14 amino acids.

This clonotype has just a few counts. V usage is TRBV13 and J usage is TRBJ2-7; TRBD2 aligns across 15 bases. Unmatched junction bases numbered 14, after V lost 5 bases and J lost 6 bases. The CDR3 totals 18 residues. Germline V gene lookup returns CDR1 PRHDT and CDR2 FYEKMQ (reference sequence). CDR3: CASSQGLAGGGYLFEQYF. CDR3 in DNA: TGTGCCAGCAGCCAGGGACTAGCGGGAGGTGGGTACCTATTCGAGCAGTACTTC.

This clonotype was found many times. The chain joins TRBV28 to TRBJ2-7, with TRBD2 matching over 13 bases. Germline V gene sequence: CDR1 MDHEN, CDR2 SYDVKM. The ends lost 0 bases at V and 3 bases at J; junction bases unmatched: 2. This CDR3 is built from 16 residues. The DNA for the CDR3 is TGTGCCAGCAGTTTATGGGGGACTAGCGGGAACTACGAGCAGTACTTC. Residues: CASSLWGTSGNYEQYF. Full variable domain (remainder filled in from reference TRBV28 and TRBJ2-7): DVKVTQSSRYLVKRTGEKVFLECVQDMDHENMFWYRQDPGLGLRLIYFSYDVKMKEKGDIPEGYSVSREKKERFSLILESASTNQTSMYLCASSLWGTSGNYEQYFGPGTRLTVT.

This clonotype was detected only a few times. The chain combines TRBV20-1 with TRBJ1-5; D possibly corresponds to TRBD1 (6 bases). Trimming left V 3 bases short and J 5 bases short, with 17 bases between. The germline V gene has CDR1 DFQATT and CDR2 SNEGSKA (reference sequence). The CDR3 extends over 15 amino acids. The DNA for the CDR3 is TGCAGTGCTAGTTCCCCGGATAGGGGGGATCAGCCCCAGCATTTT. As protein: CSASSPDRGDQPQHF.

This clonotype occurred once. This chain joins TRBV20-1 and TRBJ1-4; 9 bases are shared with TRBD1. The CDR3 totals 17 residues. Trimming at V came to 2 bases and at J to 0 bases, leaving 7 bases not matched to a gene. Germline values: CDR1 DFQATT, CDR2 SNEGSKA (reference sequence). The CDR3 DNA follows: TGCAGTGCTAGAAGGGACAGGGATTTGGCAACTAATGAAAAACTGTTTTTT. It yields the protein CSARRDRDLATNEKLFF.

The sample holds a few counts of this clonotype. The CDR3 nucleotides are TGTGCCAGTAGTACGGGACAGGGTGAAGAGACCCAGTACTTC. Residues: CASSTGQGEETQYF. The V call is TRBV19, the J call TRBJ2-5, with 9 bases identical to TRBD1. CDR1 and CDR2 from the germline V gene are LNHDA and SQIVND (reference sequence). Germline trimming cut 4 bases from V and 3 bases from J; bases unmatched to any gene: 3. The CDR3 spans 14 residues.

This clonotype has at least ten counts. The V gene is TRBV20-1, the J gene TRBJ2-1; D perhaps matches TRBD2 (6 bases). Trimming pared 1 base from V and 9 bases from J, leaving 19 bases between. The CDR3 runs 15 residues. CDR1 DFQATT and CDR2 SNEGSKA come from the germline V gene (reference sequence). CDR3 sequence reads: CSARVLAGGYGEQFF. In DNA form, the CDR3 reads TGCAGTGCTAGAGTGCTGGCCGGAGGGTATGGTGAGCAGTTCTTC.

The genes are TRBV5-1 and TRBJ2-5; TRBD2 matches at 9 bases. V gave up 5 bases and J gave up 5 bases; unmatched junction bases: 13. This CDR3 is 16 amino acids long. Germline V gene sequence: CDR1 SGHRS, CDR2 YFSETQ. CDR3 region: CASRVSGSPPVETQYF. Written as DNA, the CDR3 is TGCGCCAGCAGAGTTAGCGGGAGCCCACCAGTGGAGACCCAGTACTTC.

This clonotype has a handful of counts. The chain combines TRBV6-5 with TRBJ2-3; 7 nucleotides agree with TRBD1. The trim removed 4 bases at V and 3 bases at J, leaving 4 bases unmatched. The V gene's germline CDR1 is MNHEY and CDR2 SVGAGI. The CDR3 has 14 residues. The CDR3 nucleotides read TGTGCCAGCAGTTTCAGGACAGGAACAGATACGCAGTATTTT. Translation gives CASSFRTGTDTQYF.

In this sample, this clonotype turned up many times. The chain combines TRBV3-1 with TRBJ2-4; 8 nucleotides align to TRBD2. Germline CDR1 LGHDT, CDR2 YNNKEL (reference sequence). After removal of 2 bases from V and 5 bases from J, the junction contained 17 bases not matched to a gene. The CDR3 loop spans 19 amino acids. The CDR3 protein is CASSQTLSGTWGPENIQYF. Here the CDR3 DNA reads TGTGCCAGCAGCCAAACCCTTAGCGGGACCTGGGGGCCAGAAAACATTCAGTACTTC. Drawing the rest from reference TRBV3-1 and TRBJ2-4, the complete variable domain is DTAVSQTPKYLVTQMGNDKSIKCEQNLGHDTMYWYKQDSKKFLKIMFSYNNKELIINETVPNRFSPKSPDKAHLNLHINSLELGDSAVYFCASSQTLSGTWGPENIQYFGAGTRLSVL.

The CDR3 loop reads CATSDPGLAARNEQFF. The CDR3 nucleotides read TGTGCCACCAGTGATCCCGGACTAGCTGCTCGCAATGAGCAGTTCTTC. The rearrangement uses TRBV24-1 and TRBJ2-1, with TRBD2 identical over 8 bases. Germline V lookup: CDR1 KGHDR, CDR2 SFDVKD. The CDR3 is 16 residues long. The V gene end was trimmed by 3 bases and the J gene end by 6 bases; junction bases not matched to a gene: 9.

This clonotype has ten or more counts. In nucleotides, the CDR3 is TGTGCCAGCAGTTCCCCGTATGGGCGGGATGAGCAGTTCTTC. Translation: CASSSPYGRDEQFF. The V and J genes are TRBV28 and TRBJ2-1, with D maybe TRBD2 (5 bases). V shed 4 bases and J shed 8 bases, with 15 bases lying between them. Germline V gene lookup returns CDR1 MDHEN and CDR2 SYDVKM. The length of the CDR3 is 14 residues.

This clonotype has ten or more counts. The chain is built from TRBV20-1 and TRBJ2-2; TRBD2 agrees at 9 bases. The germline V gene has CDR1 DFQATT and CDR2 SNEGSKA (reference sequence). V lost 4 bases, J lost 5 bases, and 5 bases stayed unmatched. The CDR3 spans 14 residues. CDR3 in amino acids: CSAISLAGTGELFF. The CDR3 bases are TGCAGTGCTATTAGTCTAGCGGGAACCGGGGAGCTGTTTTTT.

This clonotype was detected ten times or more. The V gene is TRBV10-3, the J gene TRBJ1-2; TRBD1 might be the D (5 bases). V lost 4 bases, J lost 2 bases, and 20 bases lay in between. Germline lookup yields CDR1 ENHRY and CDR2 SYGVKD. This CDR3 has 17 residues. CDR3 in amino acids: CAISVGASGIGNYGYTF. For the CDR3, the DNA is TGTGCCATCAGTGTGGGAGCTTCAGGGATCGGAAACTATGGCTACACCTTC.

A note on this clonotype: A much larger clone differs by one base, so this may be a read error. The chain uses TRBV20-1 and TRBJ2-3; 10 bases line up with TRBD2. Germline-derived CDR1 and CDR2 are DFQATT and SNEGSKA (reference sequence). V lost 6 bases to trimming and J lost 4 bases; unmatched junction nucleotides: 10. The CDR3 is 15 amino acids. The CDR3 region has the DNA TGCAGTGCCAGCCGTGCAGGGACTAGCGCAGATACGCAGTATTTT. Protein sequence: CSASRAGTSADTQYF.

This clonotype was recorded a few times. Mismatch with germline at one junction end may stem from a read error. The rearrangement joins TRBV6-5 to TRBJ2-7, with D perhaps matching TRBD1 or TRBD2 (5 bases each). CDR3 length equals 16 residues. Germline CDR1 and CDR2: MNHEY and SVGAGI. The CDR3 spells CACSYPGTEYSYEQYF. The CDR3 DNA reads as TGTGCCTGCAGTTACCCGGGGACGGAATACTCCTACGAGCAGTACTTC.

In this sample, this clonotype turned up many times. This rearrangement joins TRBV12-3 or TRBV12-4 to TRBJ2-3, with 7 bases identical to TRBD2. V dropped 4 bases and J dropped 1; count of bases not matched to a gene: 5. The CDR3 runs to 15 residues. The CDR3 bases are TGTGCCAGCAGTTCGACTAGCTTGGGCACAGATACGCAGTATTTT. It encodes CASSSTSLGTDTQYF.

There are a few counts of this clonotype. The rearrangement links TRBV10-3 to TRBJ1-3; D may be TRBD1 (6 bases). Germline CDR1 is ENHRY and CDR2 is SYGVKD. This CDR3 spans 15 amino acids. Trimming shortened V by 6 bases and J by 2 bases, and 14 bases separated the two germline ends. CDR3 protein: CAIRKTGRTGNTIYF. The CDR3 region has the DNA TGTGCCATCAGGAAGACAGGCCGAACTGGAAACACCATATATTTT.

The table lists this clonotype with many counts. CDR3 bases: TGTGCCAGCAGCTTACAGGGTCGGGATGAGCAGTTCTTC. This codes for CASSLQGRDEQFF. The V gene is TRBV5-6, the J gene TRBJ2-1; TRBD1 is a possible D gene (6 bases). Germline V gene lookup returns CDR1 SGHDT and CDR2 YYEEEE. V shed 2 bases and J shed 8 bases, with 11 bases lying between them. The CDR3 length is 13 residues. The full variable domain, rest sourced from reference TRBV5-6 and TRBJ2-1, is DAGVTQSPTHLIKTRGQQVTLRCSPKSGHDTVSWYQQALGQGPQFIFQYYEEEERQRGNFPDRFSGHQFPNYSSELNVNALLLGDSALYLCASSLQGRDEQFFGPGTRLTVL.

The V gene is TRBV6-2 or TRBV6-3, the J gene TRBJ2-2; the D is unclear. Looked up from germline, CDR1 is MNHEY and CDR2 is SVGEGT. This CDR3 spans 14 amino acids. The germline V and J ends were trimmed by 3 bases and 5 bases, with 10 bases remaining between them. This chain's CDR3 is CASSYGDQTGELFF. CDR3 DNA: TGTGCCAGCAGTTATGGGGATCAGACCGGGGAGCTGTTTTTT.

The sample holds many counts of this clonotype. The J gene is TRBJ2-3, the V gene TRBV5-1; 9 bases are a match to TRBD1. The CDR3 is 16 residues long. Germline assignment: CDR1 SGHRS and CDR2 YFSETQ. The J segment lost 2 bases and the V segment lost 1 base, leaving 5 bases of the junction unmatched. The CDR3 reads CASSLRTGEITDTQYF. CDR3 nucleotides: TGCGCCAGCAGCTTGCGGACAGGGGAGATCACAGATACGCAGTATTTT. The variable domain in full, completed from reference TRBV5-1 and TRBJ2-3, reads KAGVTQTPRYLIKTRGQQVTLSCSPISGHRSVSWYQQTPGQGLQFLFEYFSETQRNKGNFPGRFSGRQFSNSRSEMNVSTLELGDSALYLCASSLRTGEITDTQYFGPGTRLTVL.

Only a few counts were recorded for this clonotype. V and J are TRBV5-6 and TRBJ2-7; D is undetermined. With 0 bases removed from V and 0 bases from J, the gap between germline ends came to 13 bases. Germline loops: CDR1 SGHDT, CDR2 YYEEEE. The CDR3 is 16 residues long. The CDR3 is CASSLVWEESSYEQYF. Here the CDR3 DNA reads TGTGCCAGCAGCTTGGTTTGGGAAGAGAGCTCCTACGAGCAGTACTTC. The whole variable domain, remainder taken from reference TRBV5-6 and TRBJ2-7, is DAGVTQSPTHLIKTRGQQVTLRCSPKSGHDTVSWYQQALGQGPQFIFQYYEEEERQRGNFPDRFSGHQFPNYSSELNVNALLLGDSALYLCASSLVWEESSYEQYFGPGTRLTVT.